Each of the 24 T cell receptor beta chains below was sequenced from the same sample in a study of cytomegalovirus exposure and HLA in healthy donors. This table comes from immunoSEQ multiplex PCR, and its TCRdb copy is limited to in-frame clones, with some not included. Among around 86,000 clones listed, 80% to 95% were seen once. The material sequenced was PBMCs. The source of these receptors is a woman aged 30 to 39 in good health and CMV-seropositive.

Here the CDR3 DNA reads TGTGCCAGCAGCTTAGGGTTGTCCCCTACTACGGGCTACACCTTC. Encoded protein: CASSLGLSPTTGYTF. The chain joins TRBV7-9 to TRBJ1-2; D is ambiguous. The CDR3 runs to 15 residues. Trimming cost V 1 base and J 8 bases, with 17 bases left between them. Per germline, CDR1 SEHNR and CDR2 FQNEAQ (reference sequence). Full variable domain (outside the CDR3, taken from reference TRBV7-9 and TRBJ1-2): DTGVSQNPRHKITKRGQNVTFRCDPISEHNRLYWYRQTLGQGPEFLTYFQNEAQLEKSRLLSDRFSAERPKGSFSTLEIQRTEQGDSAMYLCASSLGLSPTTGYTFGSGTRLTVV.

The V call is TRBV18, the J call TRBJ1-2; D is ambiguous. The germline CDR1 and CDR2 sequences are KGHSH and LQKENI. The germline V and J ends were trimmed by 6 bases and 1 base, with 6 bases remaining between them. The CDR3 length is 12 residues. Here the CDR3 reads CASSPSNYGYTF. DNA of the CDR3: TGTGCCAGCTCCCCCAGTAACTATGGCTACACCTTC.

This chain connects TRBV27 to TRBJ2-7, with TRBD1 identical over 7 bases. This CDR3 has 15 amino acids. Germline trimming cut 7 bases from V and 2 bases from J; bases unmatched to any gene: 11. Germline loops: CDR1 MNHEY, CDR2 SMNVEV (reference sequence). CDR3 sequence reads: CASTKTPGGTYEQYF. The DNA of the CDR3 is TGTGCCAGCACCAAAACCCCAGGGGGAACCTACGAGCAGTACTTC.

This chain connects TRBV7-9 to TRBJ2-4, with TRBD2 matching 8 bases. This CDR3 contains 17 residues. The ends lost 2 bases at V and 6 bases at J; junction bases unmatched: 12. Germline CDR1 SEHNR, CDR2 FQNEAQ (reference sequence). Written as DNA, the CDR3 is TGTGCCAGCAGCTTACTTCCGGGACTAGGTGGCGTAAACATTCAGTACTTC. It is translated as CASSLLPGLGGVNIQYF. Drawing the rest from reference TRBV7-9 and TRBJ2-4, the complete variable domain is DTGVSQNPRHKITKRGQNVTFRCDPISEHNRLYWYRQTLGQGPEFLTYFQNEAQLEKSRLLSDRFSAERPKGSFSTLEIQRTEQGDSAMYLCASSLLPGLGGVNIQYFGAGTRLSVL.

The chain couples TRBV4-2 to TRBJ2-2, with TRBD1 identical over 9 bases. This CDR3 region has 20 residues. Losses at the gene ends were 1 base for V and 3 bases for J; bases not matched to a gene: 15. The germline gives CDR1 LGHNA, CDR2 YNFKEQ. The CDR3 bases are TGTGCCAGCAGCCAAGCGGGGGCCGGGACAGGGTTTTTTGACACCGGGGAGCTGTTTTTT. Translating gives CASSQAGAGTGFFDTGELFF.

The chain has TRBV5-1 and TRBJ2-1; weak D call: TRBD2 (5 bases). From germline, CDR1 is SGHRS and CDR2 YFSETQ. This CDR3 is built from 14 residues. The ends were cut back, 2 bases at V and 4 bases at J, with 10 bases in the middle. Written as DNA, the CDR3 is TGCGCCAGCAGCTTAGGAGTAGCGTACAATGAGCAGTTCTTC. Protein: CASSLGVAYNEQFF. Together with reference TRBV5-1 and TRBJ2-1, the CDR3 gives the full variable domain: KAGVTQTPRYLIKTRGQQVTLSCSPISGHRSVSWYQQTPGQGLQFLFEYFSETQRNKGNFPGRFSGRQFSNSRSEMNVSTLELGDSALYLCASSLGVAYNEQFFGPGTRLTVL.

The chain is built from TRBV18 and TRBJ2-2; the match to TRBD2 covers 10 bases. Germline CDR1 reads KGHSH; CDR2 reads LQKENI. The CDR3 length is 15 residues. After removal of 1 base from V and 6 bases from J, the junction contained 2 bases not matched to a gene. The CDR3: CASSPLLAGAGELFF. In DNA form, the CDR3 reads TGTGCCAGCTCACCACTGCTAGCGGGAGCCGGGGAGCTGTTTTTT.

V and J are TRBV30 and TRBJ2-3; unclear D gene. CDR1 is GTSNPN and CDR2 is SVGIG in the germline V gene (reference sequence). V was shortened by 8 bases and J by 1 base, with 13 bases between the two germline ends. CDR3 length equals 13 residues. The CDR3 DNA is TGTGCCCAAGCCCCGGCGGGCACAGATACGCAGTATTTT. This codes for CAQAPAGTDTQYF.

The chain carries TRBV7-2 and TRBJ1-1; 9 nucleotides match TRBD1. The trim removed 5 bases at V and 6 bases at J, leaving 4 bases unmatched. The germline gives CDR1 SGHTA, CDR2 FQGNSA. This CDR3 region has 13 residues. CDR3: CASSGRQGAEAFF. The DNA for the CDR3 is TGTGCCAGCAGCGGAAGACAGGGGGCTGAAGCTTTCTTT.

The chain combines TRBV7-2 with TRBJ2-1; 8 bases fit TRBD2. Germline V gene lookup returns CDR1 SGHTA and CDR2 FQGNSA. V shed 5 bases, J shed 14 bases, and the junction held 8 bases outside the gene matches. The CDR3 is made up of 12 amino acids. CDR3 sequence (DNA): TGTGCCAGCAGCACCAGAGCGGGAGAGGAGTTCTTC. Protein sequence: CASSTRAGEEFF.

The chain couples TRBV5-1 to TRBJ1-1; 7 positions match TRBD1. The V gene end was trimmed by 4 bases and the J gene end by 3 bases; junction bases not matched to a gene: 6. CDR3 length equals 14 residues. Germline lookup yields CDR1 SGHRS and CDR2 YFSETQ. The CDR3 nucleotides are TGCGCCAGCAGCGAACAGGGGAGGCACACTGAAGCTTTCTTT. This gives the protein CASSEQGRHTEAFF. Together with reference TRBV5-1 and TRBJ1-1, the CDR3 gives the full variable domain: KAGVTQTPRYLIKTRGQQVTLSCSPISGHRSVSWYQQTPGQGLQFLFEYFSETQRNKGNFPGRFSGRQFSNSRSEMNVSTLELGDSALYLCASSEQGRHTEAFFGQGTRLTVV.

V and J are TRBV28 and TRBJ1-2; D perhaps matches TRBD1 (5 bases). The CDR3 loop spans 15 amino acids. Trimming removed 5 bases at V and 4 bases at J, with 17 bases between. Germline V gene lookup returns CDR1 MDHEN and CDR2 SYDVKM. CDR3 DNA sequence: TGTGCCAGCAGTCCTCGGCCCGGCGGGGGCTATGGCTACACCTTC. This translates into CASSPRPGGGYGYTF.

This chain uses TRBV7-9 with TRBJ2-7; a possible D gene is TRBD1 (5 bases). V was pared by 4 bases and J by 6 bases, with 16 bases between. There are 14 residues in the CDR3. Germline values: CDR1 SEHNR, CDR2 FQNEAQ (reference sequence). The CDR3 spells CASSSTGMGSEQYF. The CDR3 DNA reads TGTGCCAGCAGCTCTACAGGCATGGGGTCCGAGCAGTACTTC. Complete variable domain (other parts from reference TRBV7-9 and TRBJ2-7): DTGVSQNPRHKITKRGQNVTFRCDPISEHNRLYWYRQTLGQGPEFLTYFQNEAQLEKSRLLSDRFSAERPKGSFSTLEIQRTEQGDSAMYLCASSSTGMGSEQYFGPGTRLTVT.

A single count supports this clone. The chain joins TRBV5-1 to TRBJ2-7; D ambiguous. The CDR3 covers 13 residues. CDR1 is SGHRS, CDR2 YFSETQ, per germline. Trimming removed 0 bases from V and 4 bases from J, with 8 bases in between. The CDR3 region has the DNA TGCGCCAGCAGCTTGGCACAGAAATACGAGCAGTACTTC. Translation gives CASSLAQKYEQYF.

This rearrangement joins TRBV4-3 to TRBJ2-1, with unresolved D. Trimming removed 1 base at V and 6 bases at J, with 13 bases between. Germline CDR1 reads LGHNA; CDR2 reads YSLEER. The CDR3 runs to 15 residues. This CDR3 is CASSQGSGVRNEQFF. Written as DNA, the CDR3 is TGCGCCAGCAGCCAAGGCTCCGGTGTCCGCAATGAGCAGTTCTTC.

The rearrangement links TRBV28 to TRBJ1-4; maybe TRBD1 (6 bases). Per germline, CDR1 MDHEN and CDR2 SYDVKM. V dropped 4 bases and J dropped 10 bases, with 10 bases sitting between them. The CDR3 extends over 12 amino acids. The CDR3 nucleotides are TGTGCCAGCAGTTCCGGGGGGCGAAAACTGTTTTTT. It encodes CASSSGGRKLFF.

This clone showed up just once. The V call is TRBV6-5, the J call TRBJ1-2; 8 bases are shared with TRBD1. The CDR3 runs 13 residues. With V trimmed by 6 bases and J by 5 bases, 5 bases remained unmatched. Per germline, CDR1 MNHEY and CDR2 SVGAGI. The CDR3 DNA reads TGTGCCAGCAGCCGGACAGGGCTTTATGGCTACACCTTC. This codes for CASSRTGLYGYTF.

The J gene is TRBJ2-1, the V gene TRBV28; 8 nucleotides align to TRBD2. The J segment lost 2 bases and the V segment lost 1 base, leaving 16 bases of the junction unmatched. The CDR3 is 20 residues long. Germline V gene sequence: CDR1 MDHEN, CDR2 SYDVKM. The CDR3 DNA is TGTGCCAGCAGTTTATTTGGGGACGGGTCTCCGGGAGGGCCCTACAATGAGCAGTTCTTC. Protein: CASSLFGDGSPGGPYNEQFF.

This chain joins TRBV28 and TRBJ2-7, with TRBD2 matching 13 bases. V gave up 4 bases and J gave up 0 bases; unmatched junction bases: 9. Germline V gene data show CDR1 as MDHEN and CDR2 as SYDVKM. This CDR3 region has 18 residues. CDR3: CASSSPGLAGIYSYEQYF. In DNA form, the CDR3 reads TGTGCCAGCAGTTCCCCGGGACTAGCGGGAATATACTCCTACGAGCAGTACTTC.

Comment on this clone: The sample holds other DNA sequences that translate to the same CDR3. This rearrangement joins TRBV19 to TRBJ2-1, with TRBD2 identical over 7 bases. Trimming removed 1 base from V and 7 bases from J; junction bases left unmatched: 10. This CDR3 has 16 amino acids. The V gene's germline CDR1 is LNHDA and CDR2 SQIVND (reference sequence). The CDR3 loop is CASSIVASGRGNEQFF. DNA for the CDR3: TGTGCCAGTAGTATAGTGGCTAGCGGCCGGGGGAATGAGCAGTTCTTC.

The gene calls are TRBV11-2 and TRBJ2-1; 9 bases agree with TRBD2. The V gene's germline CDR1 is SGHAT and CDR2 FQNNGV. With V trimmed by 7 bases and J by 2 bases, 6 bases remained unmatched. The CDR3 runs to 15 residues. The DNA for the CDR3 is TGTGCCAGCAACGTACTAGCGGGCACCTACAATGAGCAGTTCTTC. This encodes CASNVLAGTYNEQFF.

CDR3 residues: CATSRDLLAGDLNEQFF. CDR3 nucleotide sequence: TGTGCCACCAGCAGAGATCTCCTAGCGGGAGACCTCAATGAGCAGTTCTTC. The chain combines TRBV15 with TRBJ2-1; 10 bases line up with TRBD2. The CDR3 covers 17 residues. In germline, CDR1 is LNHNV, CDR2 YYDKDF (reference sequence). V gave up 0 bases and J gave up 6 bases; unmatched junction bases: 8.

The V gene is TRBV15, the J gene TRBJ2-5; 7 bases agree with TRBD1. This CDR3 has 16 amino acids. The germline V gene encodes CDR1 LNHNV and CDR2 YYDKDF (reference sequence). V shed 2 bases, J shed 5 bases, and the junction held 11 bases outside the gene matches. The CDR3 reads CATSRPGTAVPETQYF. The CDR3 DNA reads as TGTGCCACCAGCAGACCCGGGACAGCCGTCCCGGAGACCCAGTACTTC.

This clone came up a few times. V is TRBV27 and J is TRBJ2-2; 10 nucleotides match TRBD2. V was pared by 5 bases and J by 6 bases, with 9 bases of the junction left unmatched. Germline V gene data show CDR1 as MNHEY and CDR2 as SMNVEV (reference sequence). This CDR3 region has 16 residues. The CDR3 DNA sequence: TGTGCCAGCAGTAAAGCCGGGACTAGCGTGTCCGGGGAGCTGTTTTTT. Its translation: CASSKAGTSVSGELFF.